This is a list of T cell receptor beta chains from one sample in a study of blood T cells in healthy people across ages. TCRdb independently ran MiXCR on the 5' RACE reads; one entry per CDR3 protein. Of around 800,000 distinct CDR3 sequences detected, roughly 60% appear once; the ten largest clones hold roughly 25%. The sequenced sample consisted of blood. The receptors were sampled from a man aged 25 to 45 in good health. Both conserved end residues are part of each CDR3. D genes are given only for firm matches. Only some rows state a clone size, as once, few, many or a class for expanded clones.

v_call	clone_size	j_call	d_call	cdr3_nt	cdr3_aa
TRBV20-1	few	TRBJ1-1	TRBD1	TGCAGTGCTGAGGGCGTCAGGGGGTACACTGAAGCTTTCTTT	CSAEGVRGYTEAFF
TRBV9	.	TRBJ2-3	.	TGTGCCAGCAGCGGAGGGCCGAGGTCCGATACGCAGTATTTT	CASSGGPRSDTQYF
TRBV24-1	.	TRBJ2-5	TRBD1	TGTGCCACCAGTGATCCAACAGGGGGCATTAAAGAGACCCAGTACTTC	CATSDPTGGIKETQYF
TRBV18	.	TRBJ1-5	.	TGTGCCAGCTCACCACCGCTTCGAGATAGCGATCAGCCCCAGCATTTT	CASSPPLRDSDQPQHF
TRBV24-1	.	TRBJ1-5	.	TGTGCCACCAGAGGGGCCGGGACAAATCAGCCCCAGCATTTT	CATRGAGTNQPQHF
TRBV5-1	few	TRBJ1-2	.	TGCGCCAGCAGCTTGGAAGTTGGGGGTAGTGGCTACACCTTC	CASSLEVGGSGYTF
TRBV11-2	few	TRBJ1-2	.	TGTGCCAGCAGCTTAGATCGCGGGTACCTGGACAGATATGGCTACACCTTC	CASSLDRGYLDRYGYTF
TRBV9	.	TRBJ1-4	.	TGTGCCAGCAGCGCGACGGGGGGCCAGGAAAAACTGTTTTTT	CASSATGGQEKLFF
TRBV28	.	TRBJ2-5	.	TGTGCCAGCAGTTTTACGGGATATACCAAGGAAGAGACCCAGTACTTC	CASSFTGYTKEETQYF
TRBV6-6	.	TRBJ2-1	TRBD2	TGTGCCAGCACCCTAGCGGTAGCCTACAATGGGCAGTTCTTC	CASTLAVAYNGQFF
TRBV3-1	.	TRBJ1-5	.	TGTGCCAGCAGCCAAGCCTCCGGGACGGGAAATCAGCCCCAGCATTTT	CASSQASGTGNQPQHF
TRBV12-3/TRBV12-4	.	TRBJ2-3	.	TGTGCCAGCAGTCGGAGAGCGGGCACAGATGCGCAGTATTTT	CASSRRAGTDAQYF
TRBV6-6	few	TRBJ2-4	.	TGTGCCAGCAGTTACAGTGACATTCAGTACTTC	CASSYSDIQYF
TRBV19	.	TRBJ1-2	.	TGTGCCAGTAGTCAGTCTGGTGCAGGGGACTATGGCTACACCTTC	CASSQSGAGDYGYTF
TRBV12-3/TRBV12-4	once	TRBJ1-3	.	TGTGCCAGCAGTTTACAGTACTCTGGAAACACCATATATTTT	CASSLQYSGNTIYF
TRBV21-1	.	TRBJ1-1	.	TGTGCCAGCAGCAAGAAGAGGGGGACAGGGGAGAACACTGAAGCTTTCTTT	CASSKKRGTGENTEAFF
TRBV6-1	.	TRBJ2-7	TRBD2	TGTGCCAGCAGTGAAGGGACTAGCGGGACCTGCGAGCAGTACTTC	CASSEGTSGTCEQYF
TRBV12-3/TRBV12-4	.	TRBJ2-7	TRBD2	TGTGCCAGCAGTTTCGGGGGGGCCCGCTACGAGCAGTACTTC	CASSFGGARYEQYF
TRBV4-2	.	TRBJ1-6	.	TGTGCCAGCAGCCAAGACCGGGCGGCTTATAATTCACCCCTCCACTTT	CASSQDRAAYNSPLHF
TRBV9	.	TRBJ2-3	TRBD2	TGTGCCAGCAGCGTGGGACTAACCGCGTTAGATACGCAGTATTTT	CASSVGLTALDTQYF
TRBV6-6	.	TRBJ1-5	.	TGTGCCAGCAGTTCCGCCATCGGGGGGGATCAGCCCCAGCATTTT	CASSSAIGGDQPQHF
TRBV21-1	.	TRBJ2-1	.	TGTGCCAGCAGACTTACAGGGTACAATGAGCAGTTCTTC	CASRLTGYNEQFF
TRBV4-2	.	TRBJ2-3	TRBD2	TGTGCCAGCAGCCTACTAGCGGGGGACACAGATACGCAGTATTTT	CASSLLAGDTDTQYF
TRBV27	.	TRBJ2-7	TRBD1	TGTGCCAGCAGTTTAACGGGGCAGGGGGCCCACGAGCAGTACTTC	CASSLTGQGAHEQYF
TRBV5-6	.	TRBJ1-2	.	TGTGCCAGCAGCCGGGACCGCCTCTATGGCTACACCTTC	CASSRDRLYGYTF
TRBV2	.	TRBJ1-6	.	TGTGCCAGCACCATGGACCGTGACAATAATTCACCCCTCCACTTT	CASTMDRDNNSPLHF
TRBV29-1	.	TRBJ2-3	.	TGCAGCGTCCGAAAAAGCTCCACAGATACGCAGTATTTT	CSVRKSSTDTQYF
TRBV28	.	TRBJ2-5	.	TGTGCCACCCACAACCAAGAGACCCAGTACTTC	CATHNQETQYF
TRBV7-2	few	TRBJ2-3	TRBD2	TGTGCCAGCAGTCCTACGGCGGGGGGGCAGGGAGATACGCAGTATTTT	CASSPTAGGQGDTQYF
TRBV27	few	TRBJ2-3	.	TGTGCCAGCAGTCCTATCGGCGGATCCACAGATACGCAGTATTTT	CASSPIGGSTDTQYF
TRBV29-1	.	TRBJ2-7	TRBD1	TGCAGCGTTACGTTTGGGACAGGGGACTACGAGCAGTACTTC	CSVTFGTGDYEQYF
TRBV10-3	.	TRBJ2-7	.	TGTGCCATCAGTGAGAACGTGGGGGAGAATTGGAGCTCCTACGAGCAGTACTTC	CAISENVGENWSSYEQYF
TRBV7-9	.	TRBJ2-1	TRBD2	TGTGCCAGCAGCTTAGTAAGGTCTAGCGGGATGGTTGAGCAGTTCTTC	CASSLVRSSGMVEQFF
TRBV11-1	.	TRBJ2-4	.	TGTGCCAGCAGCTTGCGGGGAGCCCTAGCCAAAAACATTCAGTACTTC	CASSLRGALAKNIQYF
TRBV27	few	TRBJ2-7	TRBD1	TGTGCCAGCAGTCCACTGGGACAGGGTAGCTCCTACGAGCAGTACTTC	CASSPLGQGSSYEQYF
TRBV4-3	.	TRBJ2-4	.	TGCGCCAGCAGCCAAGAGACAGGATCGAACATTCAGTACTTC	CASSQETGSNIQYF
TRBV20-1	.	TRBJ1-2	TRBD1	TGCAGTGCGGGACAGGGGGCTGCTAACTATGGCTACACCTTC	CSAGQGAANYGYTF
TRBV12-3/TRBV12-4	.	TRBJ2-5	TRBD2	TGTGCCAGCAGCTACAGAGCGGGGGAAGGAGAGCAGTACTTC	CASSYRAGEGEQYF
TRBV29-1	few	TRBJ1-1	TRBD1	TGCAGCGTTGATAATCGGACAGGCACTGAAGCTTTCTTT	CSVDNRTGTEAFF
TRBV6-2/TRBV6-3	.	TRBJ2-3	TRBD2	TGTGCCAGCAGTGGTCCGGGACTAGACGAGTATTTT	CASSGPGLDEYF
TRBV29-1	.	TRBJ2-7	TRBD2	TGCAGCGTTGAAAATCGGGCGGGGGGATTTTCCTACGAGCAGTACTTC	CSVENRAGGFSYEQYF
TRBV3-1	once	TRBJ1-6	TRBD1	TGTGCCAGCAGCCTCCCTGGACAGGGGCTAGACTCACCCCTCCACTTT	CASSLPGQGLDSPLHF
TRBV18	.	TRBJ2-2	.	TGTGCCAGCTCACCACGACAGGGAGGGAACACCGGGGAGCTGTTTTTT	CASSPRQGGNTGELFF
TRBV20-1	few	TRBJ1-2	TRBD1	TGCAGTGCTAGATCCAAGGACAGGGATTATGGCTACACCTTC	CSARSKDRDYGYTF
TRBV7-9	.	TRBJ2-3	.	TGTGCCGTAGAAGAAGGACGGGGGAGTAGCACAGATACGCAGTATTTT	CAVEEGRGSSTDTQYF
TRBV12-3/TRBV12-4	.	TRBJ1-1	.	TGTGCCAGCAGCCCAGGTCAGGGTATGAACACTGAAGCTTTCTTT	CASSPGQGMNTEAFF
TRBV18	.	TRBJ1-5	.	TGTGCCAGCTCGCTCCGGGACAGCAATCAGCCCCAGCATTTT	CASSLRDSNQPQHF
TRBV24-1	.	TRBJ2-7	.	TGTGCCACCAGTGATCCGGTGCTTAGGGACAAGTACTACGAGCAGTACTTC	CATSDPVLRDKYYEQYF
TRBV7-2	.	TRBJ1-6	.	TGTGCCACACAAGGAATGGGGAATTCACCCCTCCACTTT	CATQGMGNSPLHF
TRBV19	.	TRBJ2-1	.	TGTGCCAGTCCTCTTGAGGACAGCTACTACAATGAGCAGTTCTTC	CASPLEDSYYNEQFF
TRBV11-2	.	TRBJ2-3	.	TGTGCCAGCAGCTTACGCCCGAAGGGGACCACAGATACGCAGTATTTT	CASSLRPKGTTDTQYF
TRBV20-1	.	TRBJ2-1	TRBD2	TGCAGTGCTGGACTAGCGGTATCCTACAATGAGCAGTTCTTC	CSAGLAVSYNEQFF
TRBV20-1	many	TRBJ2-1	.	TGCAGTGCTAGAATGGGGGGCGGCGGGGTGCAGTTCTTC	CSARMGGGGVQFF
TRBV10-3	.	TRBJ1-2	TRBD1	TGTGCCATCAGTGGGCCGTCCGGGACAGAGAACTATGGCTACACCTTC	CAISGPSGTENYGYTF